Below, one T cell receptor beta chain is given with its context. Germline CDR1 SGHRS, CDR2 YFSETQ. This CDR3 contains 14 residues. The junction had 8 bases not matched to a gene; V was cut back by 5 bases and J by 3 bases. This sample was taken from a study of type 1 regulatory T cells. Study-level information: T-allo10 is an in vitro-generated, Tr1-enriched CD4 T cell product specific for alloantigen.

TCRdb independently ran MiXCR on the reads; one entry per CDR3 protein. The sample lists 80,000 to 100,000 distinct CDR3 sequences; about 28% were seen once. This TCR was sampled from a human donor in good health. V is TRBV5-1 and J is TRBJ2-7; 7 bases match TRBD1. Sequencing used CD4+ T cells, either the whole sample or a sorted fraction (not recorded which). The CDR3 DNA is TGCGCCAGCAGGTCAGAGACAGGGAACTACGAGCAGTACTTC. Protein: CASRSETGNYEQYF.